The clone carrying this T cell receptor beta chain was observed once. The Seattle patients joined while their infection was active and were tracked longitudinally afterward. The authors' processing: It was from reference gene primer amplification that nucleated cell counts were estimated. Produced via immunoSEQ multiplex PCR; TCRdb's table is partial and in-frame only. V and J calls and clone size are as listed in that table; D and trimming were resolved from the DNA. The table has roughly 500,000 clones, 89% seen once; the top ten hold roughly 0.92%. This sample was included in a study of blood T cell repertoires in COVID-19. Background on the study: Samples representing acute and convalescent COVID-19 were sourced from the United States, Italy and Spain.

Source material: peripheral blood. The clonotype comes from a young man with COVID-19, enrolled during active disease.

The CDR3 region has the DNA TGTGCCAGCAGTTTGGAGGCGCGCTATGGCTACACCTTC. This sequence encodes CASSLEARYGYTF. The rearrangement links TRBV28 to TRBJ1-2, with D unresolved. CDR1 and CDR2 (germline): MDHEN, SYDVKM. V lost 3 bases, J lost 4 bases, and 9 bases lay in between. The CDR3 spans 13 residues.